The TCR beta chain described here comes from a study of blood T cell repertoires in COVID-19 (dated by TCRdb to about 2020). General notes on the study: Samples covering the acute and convalescent phases of COVID-19 were provided by collaborators in the United States, Italy and Spain. HLA class I and class II types, where available, came from metadata supplied by the sample provider rather than from assay-based typing. The samples were drawn from the first 160 participants of the ongoing ImmuneRACE study and from some 1,300 subjects provided by 6 global collaborators. Deeply sampled blood TCRbeta repertoires from subjects exposed to, actively infected with, or recovered from COVID-19 were included in the dataset. The repertoires were released in a freely available public database intended as a resource for research on the immune response to SARS-CoV-2. The sample metadata nearly always contained a de-identified subject ID, COVID-19 status, age in years and sex. The prospective study material was composed of cDNA or gDNA derived from T cells, B-cell-depleted T cells, or PBMCs. Broad study findings and their caveats: How much clinical and demographic metadata was included differed by source and by participant, and the metadata was provided uncurated.

TCRbeta CDR3 regions were amplified from genomic DNA by means of the immunoSEQ Assay, a bias-controlled multiplex PCR. The paper's processing steps were these. Within the assay, amplification of reference gene primers was used to estimate how many nucleated cells each sample contained. To quantify the absolute abundance of each unique TCRbeta CDR3 rearrangement, sequence reads were collapsed and filtered. Productive Simpson clonality was computed per sample as the square root of Simpson's diversity index over productive rearrangements. Here the immuneACCESS table is served through TCRdb, limited to in-frame sequences with V and J called. Missing clones are a known gap in these copies; in checked studies unresolved V genes cover under half, and the rest lacks a known reason. The DNA was the basis for D and trimming; V, J and clone size are from that table. In this sample the table shows about 160,000 clones, 70% to 80% of which occur a single time. About 7.8% of the sample is taken by the ten largest.

With respect to this clone: Which antigen it targets is not known. It has no much larger one-base neighbor in the sample; base qualities were not kept.

For CDR1 and CDR2, the germline V gene (reference sequence) lists LNHDA and SQIVND. The CDR3 covers 15 residues, taking in both the cysteine and the phenylalanine. CDR3 DNA only is kept here, 45 bases in frame from base 1. The germline V and J ends show losses of 5 bases and 9 bases respectively, and no gene match explains 10 bases of the junction. One collaborating source in Seattle enrolled patients while the patients were actively infected and followed the patients over time throughout the course of disease. Collaborating institutions collected whole blood in K2EDTA tubes following their own protocols. For TCRbeta analysis, collaborator samples were shipped as frozen whole blood, as isolated PBMCs, or as DNA extracted from either sample type.

The specimen sequenced was peripheral blood. The V and J segments used are TRBV19 and TRBJ2-1; 10 central nucleotides agree with TRBD2. The TCR comes from a woman aged 60 to 75 with COVID-19, enrolled during active disease. The CDR3: CASSQVSSGGSEQFF. The base sequence is TGTGCCAGTAGTCAGGTGTCTAGCGGGGGTAGTGAGCAGTTCTTC.